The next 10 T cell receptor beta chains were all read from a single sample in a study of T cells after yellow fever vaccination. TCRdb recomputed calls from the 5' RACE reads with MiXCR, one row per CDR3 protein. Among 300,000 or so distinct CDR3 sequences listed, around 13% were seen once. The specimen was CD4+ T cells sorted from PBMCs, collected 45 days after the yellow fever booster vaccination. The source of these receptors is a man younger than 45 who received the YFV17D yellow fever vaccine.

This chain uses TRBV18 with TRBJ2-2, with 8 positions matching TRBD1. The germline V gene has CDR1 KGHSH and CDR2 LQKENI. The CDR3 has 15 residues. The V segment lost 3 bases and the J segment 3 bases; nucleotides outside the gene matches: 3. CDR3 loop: CASSPLTGDTGELFF. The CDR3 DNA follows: TGTGCCAGCTCACCGTTGACAGGGGACACCGGGGAGCTGTTTTTT. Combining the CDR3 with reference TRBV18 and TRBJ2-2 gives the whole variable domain NAGVMQNPRHLVRRRGQEARLRCSPMKGHSHVYWYRQLPEEGLKFMVYLQKENIIDESGMPKERFSAEFPKEGPSILRIQQVVRGDSAAYFCASSPLTGDTGELFFGEGSRLTVL.

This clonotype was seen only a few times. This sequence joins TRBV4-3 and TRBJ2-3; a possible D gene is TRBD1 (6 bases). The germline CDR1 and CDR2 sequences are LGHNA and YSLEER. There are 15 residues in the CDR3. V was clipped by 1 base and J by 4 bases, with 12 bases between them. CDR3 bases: TGCGCCAGCAGCCAAGTTGTTAGGGGGTCAGATACGCAGTATTTT. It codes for CASSQVVRGSDTQYF.

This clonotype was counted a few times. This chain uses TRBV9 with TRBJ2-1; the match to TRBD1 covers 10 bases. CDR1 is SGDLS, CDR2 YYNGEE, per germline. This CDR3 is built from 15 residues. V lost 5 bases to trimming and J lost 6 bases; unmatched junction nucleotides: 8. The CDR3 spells CASSMTGGDFNEQFF. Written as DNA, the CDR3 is TGTGCCAGCAGTATGACAGGGGGCGATTTCAATGAGCAGTTCTTC.

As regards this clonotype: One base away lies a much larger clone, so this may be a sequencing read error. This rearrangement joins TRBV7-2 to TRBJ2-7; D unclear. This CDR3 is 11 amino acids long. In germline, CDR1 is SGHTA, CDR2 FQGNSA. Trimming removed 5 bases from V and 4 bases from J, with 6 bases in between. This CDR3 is CASSVCYEQYF. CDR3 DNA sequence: TGTGCCAGCAGCGTGTGTTACGAGCAGTACTTC.

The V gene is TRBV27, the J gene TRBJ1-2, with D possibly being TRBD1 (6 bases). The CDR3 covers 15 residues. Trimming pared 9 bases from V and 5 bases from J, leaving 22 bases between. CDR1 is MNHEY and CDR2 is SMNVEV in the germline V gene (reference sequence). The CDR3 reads CASHTPDSLGYGYTF. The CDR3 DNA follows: TGTGCCAGTCACACCCCGGACAGCTTGGGGTATGGCTACACCTTC.

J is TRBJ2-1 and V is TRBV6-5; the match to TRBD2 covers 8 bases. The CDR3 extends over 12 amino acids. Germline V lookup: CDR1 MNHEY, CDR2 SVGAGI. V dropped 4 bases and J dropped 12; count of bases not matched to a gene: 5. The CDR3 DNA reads TGTGCCAGCAGTTTGCCGGGAGGGGGGCAGTTCTTC. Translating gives CASSLPGGGQFF.

CDR3 DNA sequence: TGTGCCATCAGAGCGGACACCGGCGAGCAGTACTTC. Translated, it gives CAIRADTGEQYF. The V call is TRBV10-3, the J call TRBJ2-7, with D possibly being TRBD1 or TRBD2 (5 bases each). Germline V CDR1 and CDR2: ENHRY, SYGVKD. V was trimmed by 6 bases and J by 6 bases, leaving 12 bases between them. CDR3 size: 12 residues.

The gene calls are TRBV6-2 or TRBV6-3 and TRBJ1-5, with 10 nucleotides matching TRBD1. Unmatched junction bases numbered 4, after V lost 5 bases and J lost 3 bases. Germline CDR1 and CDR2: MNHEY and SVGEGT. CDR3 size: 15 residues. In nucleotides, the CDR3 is TGTGCCAGCAGTATTGACAGGGGGCCCAATCAGCCCCAGCATTTT. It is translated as CASSIDRGPNQPQHF.

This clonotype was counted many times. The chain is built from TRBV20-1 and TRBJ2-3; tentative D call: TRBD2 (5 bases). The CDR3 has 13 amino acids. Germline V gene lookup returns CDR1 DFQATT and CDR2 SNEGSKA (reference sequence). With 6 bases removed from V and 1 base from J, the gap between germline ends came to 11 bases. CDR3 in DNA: TGCAGTGCCATTCTGGAGGGCACAGATACGCAGTATTTT. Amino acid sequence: CSAILEGTDTQYF.

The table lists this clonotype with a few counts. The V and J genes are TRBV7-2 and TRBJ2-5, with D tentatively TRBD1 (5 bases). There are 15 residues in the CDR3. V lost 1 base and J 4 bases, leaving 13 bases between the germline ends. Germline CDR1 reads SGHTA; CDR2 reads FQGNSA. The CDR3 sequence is CASSLGHRLRETQYF. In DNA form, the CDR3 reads TGTGCCAGCAGCTTAGGCCACAGGCTTCGAGAGACCCAGTACTTC. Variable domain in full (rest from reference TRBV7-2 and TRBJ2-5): GAGVSQSPSNKVTEKGKDVELRCDPISGHTALYWYRQSLGQGLEFLIYFQGNSAPDKSGLPSDRFSAERTGGSVSTLTIQRTQQEDSAVYLCASSLGHRLRETQYFGPGTRLLVL.